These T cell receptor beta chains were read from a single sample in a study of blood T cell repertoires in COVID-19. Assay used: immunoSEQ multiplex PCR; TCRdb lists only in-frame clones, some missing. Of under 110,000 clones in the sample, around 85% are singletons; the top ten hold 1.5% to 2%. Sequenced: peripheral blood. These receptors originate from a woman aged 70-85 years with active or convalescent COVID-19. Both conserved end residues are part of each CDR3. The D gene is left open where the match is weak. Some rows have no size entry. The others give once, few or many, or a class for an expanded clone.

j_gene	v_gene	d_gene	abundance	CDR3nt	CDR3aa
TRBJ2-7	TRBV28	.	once	TGTGCCAGCAGCCCAGGCCCCCCCTACGAGCAGTACTTC	CASSPGPPYEQYF
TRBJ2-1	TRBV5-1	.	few	TGCGCCAGCAGCCCTGCTAGAAACTTGGTGAGCCACAATGAGCAGTTCTTC	CASSPARNLVSHNEQFF
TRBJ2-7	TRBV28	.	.	TGTGCCAGCAGTTTCTTATACGAGCAGTACTTC	CASSFLYEQYF
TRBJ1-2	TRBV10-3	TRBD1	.	TGTGCCATCAGTGAGGACAGGGTGACCTATGGCTACACCTTC	CAISEDRVTYGYTF
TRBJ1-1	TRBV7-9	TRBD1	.	TGTGCCAGCAGCTCGGGACAGGGGGCGATAACTGAAGCTTTCTTT	CASSSGQGAITEAFF
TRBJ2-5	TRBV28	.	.	TGTGCCAGCAGTTCAACCCTGGACAGCTCGATCCAGTACTTC	CASSSTLDSSIQYF
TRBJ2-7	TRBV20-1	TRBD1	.	TGCAGTGCTAACAGGGGGTACGAGCAGTACTTC	CSANRGYEQYF
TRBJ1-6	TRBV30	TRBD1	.	TGTGCCTGTACGACAGGGGGTACGCCATATAATTCACCCCTCCACTTT	CACTTGGTPYNSPLHF
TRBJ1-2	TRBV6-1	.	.	TGTGCCAGCAGTGAGAATCCGCGGGGGGGAGAGGATGGCTACACCTTC	CASSENPRGGEDGYTF
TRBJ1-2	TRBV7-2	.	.	TGTGCCAGCAGCTTAGGCTCCGGCTATGGCTACACCTTC	CASSLGSGYGYTF
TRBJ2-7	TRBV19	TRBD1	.	TGTGCCAGTAGTCCCAGGACAGGGGGGGTCTACGAGCAGTACTTC	CASSPRTGGVYEQYF
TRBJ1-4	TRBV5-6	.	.	TGTGCCAGCAGCTACCGTCCACGGGAGTCTCGTGAAAAACTGTTTTTT	CASSYRPRESREKLFF
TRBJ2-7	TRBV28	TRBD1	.	TGTGCCAGCAGTTCTGGACAGGGGGCCCCCTACGAGCAGTACTTC	CASSSGQGAPYEQYF
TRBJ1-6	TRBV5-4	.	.	TGTGCCAGCAGCCACTATCTCGGATCACCCCTCCACTTT	CASSHYLGSPLHF
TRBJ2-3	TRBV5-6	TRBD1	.	TGTGCCAGCAGCAAAGGGACAGGGAGCACAGATACGCAGTATTTT	CASSKGTGSTDTQYF
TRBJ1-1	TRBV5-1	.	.	TGCGCCAGCAGCTTGTCAGGGACTGAAGCTTTCTTT	CASSLSGTEAFF
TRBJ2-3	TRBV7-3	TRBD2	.	TGTGCCAGCAGCTCACTTTTCCTAGCGGGCGGCACAGATACGCAGTATTTT	CASSSLFLAGGTDTQYF
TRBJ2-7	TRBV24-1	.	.	TGTGCCACCAGTGACTATGCGACAGAACCTAGGAACGAGCAGTACTTC	CATSDYATEPRNEQYF
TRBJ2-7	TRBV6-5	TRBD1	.	TGTGCCAGCAGTTACCCCGGACAGGACAAGGTGTACTTC	CASSYPGQDKVYF
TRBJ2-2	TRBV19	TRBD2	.	TGTGCCAGTAGTATAGGGCTAGCGGGAGGGATTGGGGACACCGGGGAGCTGTTTTTT	CASSIGLAGGIGDTGELFF
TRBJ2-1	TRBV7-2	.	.	TGTGCCAGCAGCTTATCCACCTACAATGAGCAGTTCTTC	CASSLSTYNEQFF
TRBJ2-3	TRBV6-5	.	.	TGTGCCAGCAGAGACAGGGTGGGGGGATCAGATACGCAGTATTTT	CASRDRVGGSDTQYF
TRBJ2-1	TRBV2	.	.	TGTGCCAGCAGTGAAGCGGGGGGACTTTACAATGAGCAGTTCTTC	CASSEAGGLYNEQFF
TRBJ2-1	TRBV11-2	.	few	TGTGCCAGCAGCTACCCCCGGGACAAAGCGCGTTACAATGAGCAGTTCTTC	CASSYPRDKARYNEQFF
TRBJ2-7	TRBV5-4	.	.	TGTGCCAGCAGTACTCGGGGGACCCACGAGCAGTACTTC	CASSTRGTHEQYF
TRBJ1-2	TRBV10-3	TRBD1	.	TGTGCCATCAGTGCGGAGGGGGCCTATGGCTACACCTTC	CAISAEGAYGYTF
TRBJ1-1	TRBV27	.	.	TGTGCCAGCAGTTTATCGGGCGGGGCTGAAGCTTTCTTT	CASSLSGGAEAFF
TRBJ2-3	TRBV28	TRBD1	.	TGTGCCAGCAGTTTGTTTCCCGGGACAGGGGCTAGAGATACGCAGTATTTT	CASSLFPGTGARDTQYF
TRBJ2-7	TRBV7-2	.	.	TGTGCCAGCAGCTTAGGAGGTCCCTCCTACGAGCAGTACTTC	CASSLGGPSYEQYF
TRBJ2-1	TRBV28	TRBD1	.	TGTGCCAGTACCGGGACAGGCACCTACAATGAGCAGTTCTTC	CASTGTGTYNEQFF
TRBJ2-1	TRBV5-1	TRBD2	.	TGCGCCAGCAGCTTACGGACTAGCGGGAACTCCTACAATGAGCAGTTCTTC	CASSLRTSGNSYNEQFF
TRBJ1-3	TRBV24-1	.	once	TGTGCCACCAGTGACCCCAGGGCTGGAAACACCATATATTTT	CATSDPRAGNTIYF
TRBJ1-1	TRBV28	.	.	TGTGCCAGCAGCCTCCGGGGGGTGGGGAACACTGAAGCTTTCTTT	CASSLRGVGNTEAFF
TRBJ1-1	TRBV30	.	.	TGTGCCTGGAGTGTACCGTCGGGGTTCCGTGACACTGAAGCTTTCTTT	CAWSVPSGFRDTEAFF
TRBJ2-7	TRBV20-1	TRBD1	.	TGCAGTGCTAGTGAAGGGGGCGCCTACGAGCAGTACTTC	CSASEGGAYEQYF
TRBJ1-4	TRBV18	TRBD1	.	TGTGCCAGCTCACACCTACCAGGGACAGACCTTGAAAAACTGTTTTTT	CASSHLPGTDLEKLFF
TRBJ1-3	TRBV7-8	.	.	TGTGCCAGCAGCTTAGGATGGGCCCCCTCTGGAAACACCATATATTTT	CASSLGWAPSGNTIYF
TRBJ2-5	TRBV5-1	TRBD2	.	TGCGCCAGCAGCTTGGGGACTAGCGGATTCAGAGAGACCCAGTACTTC	CASSLGTSGFRETQYF
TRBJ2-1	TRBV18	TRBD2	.	TGTGCCAGCTCAGGTCTGGCTAGCGGGATACCTGAGCAGTTCTTC	CASSGLASGIPEQFF
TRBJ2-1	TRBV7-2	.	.	TGTGCCAGCAGCTTAAACGGGGACAATGAGCAGTTCTTC	CASSLNGDNEQFF
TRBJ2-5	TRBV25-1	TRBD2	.	TGTGCCAGCAGTGATGGGCTAGCGGGAGAGACCCAGTACTTC	CASSDGLAGETQYF
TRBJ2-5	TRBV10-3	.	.	TGTGCCATCAGTGAAGGCCTTAGTCCAGGGACCCAGTACTTC	CAISEGLSPGTQYF
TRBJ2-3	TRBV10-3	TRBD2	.	TGTGCCACCCAGGCTAGCGGGAGAACAGATACGCAGTATTTT	CATQASGRTDTQYF
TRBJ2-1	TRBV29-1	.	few	TGCAACGTTGACCGGGGTGGTGAGCAGTTCTTC	CNVDRGGEQFF
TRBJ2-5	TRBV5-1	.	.	TGCGCCAGCTACGCAACGGTACAAGAGACCCAGTACTTC	CASYATVQETQYF
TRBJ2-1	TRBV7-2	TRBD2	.	TGTGCCAGCAGGAGGGGCGGGAGTTACAATGAGCAGTTCTTC	CASRRGGSYNEQFF
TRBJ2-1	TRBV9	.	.	TGTGCCAGCAGCGCGCAGGCCCTTCCGTCGAATGAGCAGTTCTTC	CASSAQALPSNEQFF
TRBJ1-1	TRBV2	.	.	TGTGCCAGCAGTGATCAGCGTCCGGTGAACACTGAAGCTTTCTTT	CASSDQRPVNTEAFF
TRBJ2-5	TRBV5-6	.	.	TGTGCCAGCAGCTCCCCCAGGGTCCAAGAGACCCAGTACTTC	CASSSPRVQETQYF
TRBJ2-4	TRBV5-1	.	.	TGCGCCAGCAGCTTGGGACCTCGGGAGGCCAAAAACATTCAGTACTTC	CASSLGPREAKNIQYF
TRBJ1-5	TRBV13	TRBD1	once	TGTGCCAGCCGAATGTCGGGACAGGGAACTAATCAGCCCCAGCATTTT	CASRMSGQGTNQPQHF
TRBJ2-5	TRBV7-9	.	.	TGTGCCAGCAGCTTAGCTCCAGACCAAGAGACCCAGTACTTC	CASSLAPDQETQYF
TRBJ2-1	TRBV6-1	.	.	TGTGCCAGCAGTGAAGGTCTGGCTGAGCAGTTCTTC	CASSEGLAEQFF
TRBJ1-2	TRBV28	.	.	TGTGCCAGCAGTCGTAACAGGGACCTGGGGTATGGCTACACCTTC	CASSRNRDLGYGYTF